This TCR beta chain derives from a study of cytomegalovirus exposure and HLA in healthy donors. Amplification used 60 Vbeta primers and 13 Jbeta primers. Produced via immunoSEQ multiplex PCR; TCRdb's table is partial and in-frame only. The sample has approximately 110,000 clones; around 70% are singletons. V lost 0 bases, J lost 5 bases, and 12 bases stayed unmatched. The CDR3 is 18 residues long. Germline values: CDR1 LGHNA, CDR2 YNFKEQ. The chain is built from TRBV4-2 and TRBJ1-4, with 7 positions matching TRBD1. The source is a middle-aged man in good health and CMV-seronegative. Sequencing used PBMCs. CDR3 DNA: TGTGCCAGCAGCCAAGATCTGACAGGGACGGGGCGCAATGAAAAACTGTTTTTT. Its translation is CASSQDLTGTGRNEKLFF.